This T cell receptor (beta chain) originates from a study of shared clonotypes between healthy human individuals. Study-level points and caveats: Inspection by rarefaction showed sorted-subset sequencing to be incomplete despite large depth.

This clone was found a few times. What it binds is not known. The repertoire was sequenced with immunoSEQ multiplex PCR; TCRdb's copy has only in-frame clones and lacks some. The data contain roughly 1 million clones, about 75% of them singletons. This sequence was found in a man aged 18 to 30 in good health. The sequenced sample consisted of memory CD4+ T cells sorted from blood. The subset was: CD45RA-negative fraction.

CDR3 sequence (DNA): TGTGCCAGCAGTGAGGGAGGGGTCAATCAGCCCCAGCATTTT. This gives the protein CASSEGGVNQPQHF. The chain links TRBV6-1 to TRBJ1-5; maybe TRBD1 (5 bases). Germline V gives CDR1 MNHNS, CDR2 SASEGT. V shed 3 bases and J shed 3 bases, with 9 bases lying between them. The CDR3 totals 14 residues.